The rows below give T cell receptor beta chains drawn from one sample of a study of vaccination and CD4 T cells after COVID-19. TCRdb re-analysed the PCR reads in MiXCR, keeping a single row per CDR3 protein. The table includes just under 20,000 distinct CDR3 sequences, 45% to 50% detected once. What these receptors recognize is not known. Sequencing was carried out using cultured CD4+ T cells from blood. These receptors all stem from a human donor with COVID-19. Both conserved end residues are part of each CDR3. D genes are given only for firm matches. The listing skips clone size in some rows; elsewhere it reads once, few, many or a size class.

J gene,clone size,V gene,D gene,CDR3 protein,CDR3 DNA
TRBJ1-2,.,TRBV6-1,.,CASRVPNYGYTF,TGTGCCAGCAGGGTTCCTAACTATGGCTACACCTTC
TRBJ1-2,few,TRBV7-2,TRBD1,CASSFGQGEYGYTF,TGTGCCAGCAGCTTTGGACAGGGGGAGTATGGCTACACCTTC
TRBJ2-7,few,TRBV12-3/TRBV12-4,.,CASSIPGTYEQYF,TGTGCCAGCAGTATCCCCGGGACCTACGAGCAGTACTTC
TRBJ2-5,.,TRBV20-1,.,CSATEGARETQYF,TGCAGTGCCACCGAGGGAGCGCGCGAGACCCAGTACTTC
TRBJ2-1,.,TRBV20-1,.,CSAKASRSHYNEQFF,TGCAGTGCTAAGGCTAGTCGGTCTCATTACAATGAGCAGTTCTTC
TRBJ1-4,.,TRBV6-1,.,CASSPLGPGEKLFF,TGTGCCAGCAGTCCCCTGGGACCTGGTGAAAAACTGTTTTTT
TRBJ2-7,.,TRBV7-2,.,CASSLAGEYEQYF,TGTGCCAGCAGCTTAGCTGGGGAGTACGAGCAGTACTTC
TRBJ1-2,few,TRBV28,TRBD1,CASRTGLANYGYTF,TGTGCCAGCAGGACAGGGTTAGCTAACTATGGCTACACCTTC
TRBJ2-3,.,TRBV20-1,TRBD2,CSARLGGTDTQYF,TGCAGTGCTAGATTGGGGGGGACAGATACGCAGTATTTT
TRBJ2-6,.,TRBV12-3/TRBV12-4,.,CASRGPGARFSGANVLTF,TGTGCCAGCAGGGGTCCAGGGGCGCGGTTCTCTGGGGCCAACGTCCTGACTTTC
TRBJ2-7,once,TRBV5-3,TRBD2,CARSWTSGGRYDTYEQYF,TGTGCCAGAAGCTGGACTAGCGGGGGGCGATATGATACCTACGAGCAGTACTTC
TRBJ1-5,.,TRBV19,TRBD1,CASSIRPGGTNQPQHF,TGTGCCAGTAGTATTAGGCCAGGGGGAACCAATCAGCCCCAGCATTTT
TRBJ2-7,.,TRBV24-1,.,CATRRLGLGQYF,TGTGCCACTAGGCGTCTCGGGCTGGGGCAGTACTTC
TRBJ2-5,.,TRBV25-1,TRBD1,CASSRQGGGETQYF,TGTGCCAGCAGTCGACAGGGCGGAGGAGAGACCCAGTACTTC
TRBJ1-6,few,TRBV12-3/TRBV12-4,.,CASSASRGRRLF,TGTGCCAGCAGTGCGTCCAGGGGTCGCCGTCTCTTT
TRBJ1-5,.,TRBV28,.,CASSFLLLETAYNQPQHF,TGTGCCAGCAGTTTCTTGTTACTTGAGACAGCGTACAATCAGCCCCAGCATTTT